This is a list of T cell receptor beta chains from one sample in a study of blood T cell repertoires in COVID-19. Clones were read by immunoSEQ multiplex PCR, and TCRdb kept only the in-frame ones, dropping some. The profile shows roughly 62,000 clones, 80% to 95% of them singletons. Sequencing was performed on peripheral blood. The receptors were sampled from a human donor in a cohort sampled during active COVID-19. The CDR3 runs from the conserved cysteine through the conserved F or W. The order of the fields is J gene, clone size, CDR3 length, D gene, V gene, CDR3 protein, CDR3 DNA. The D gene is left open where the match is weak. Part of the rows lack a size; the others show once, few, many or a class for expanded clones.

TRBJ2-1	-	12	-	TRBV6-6	CASSPPGRAQFF	TGTGCCAGCAGTCCCCCCGGCAGGGCGCAGTTCTTC
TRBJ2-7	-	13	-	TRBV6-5	CASSYSRDRSVNF	TGTGCCAGCAGTTACTCGCGGGACCGGTCAGTTAACTTC
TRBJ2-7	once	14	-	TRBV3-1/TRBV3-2	CASSQQGKTYEQYF	TGTGCCAGCAGCCAACAGGGGAAAACCTACGAGCAGTACTTC
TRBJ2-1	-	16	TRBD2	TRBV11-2	CASSPTAGASGNEQFF	TGTGCCAGCAGCCCAACAGCGGGAGCTTCGGGCAATGAGCAGTTCTTC
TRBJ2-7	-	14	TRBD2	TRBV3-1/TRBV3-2	CASSPSGRLNEQYF	TGTGCCAGCAGCCCAAGCGGGAGACTCAACGAGCAGTACTTC
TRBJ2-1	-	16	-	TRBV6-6	CASSFQLPRRGNEQFF	TGTGCCAGCAGTTTTCAACTACCCAGGCGGGGCAATGAGCAGTTCTTC
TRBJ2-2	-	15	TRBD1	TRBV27	CASSSGTGLTGELFF	TGTGCCAGCAGTTCCGGGACAGGGCTCACCGGGGAGCTGTTTTTT
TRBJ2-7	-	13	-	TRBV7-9	CASSSTRTYEQYF	TGTGCCAGCAGCTCCACTCGAACCTACGAGCAGTACTTC
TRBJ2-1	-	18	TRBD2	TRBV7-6	CASSSKREGLAQGNEQFF	TGTGCCAGCAGCTCCAAGCGGGAGGGCCTAGCCCAGGGGAATGAGCAGTTCTTC
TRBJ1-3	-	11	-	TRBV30	CAWTQGDTIYF	TGTGCCTGGACACAGGGAGACACCATATATTTT
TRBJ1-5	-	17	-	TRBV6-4	CASSEFQGSQSNQPQHF	TGTGCCAGCAGTGAGTTTCAGGGGTCCCAAAGCAATCAGCCCCAGCATTTT
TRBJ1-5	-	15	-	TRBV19	CASSIVRQDFEPQHF	TGTGCCAGTAGTATCGTCCGACAGGACTTCGAACCCCAGCATTTT
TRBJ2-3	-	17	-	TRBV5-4	CASSRDNPKSGWHTQYF	TGTGCCAGCAGCCGGGACAACCCGAAGTCTGGATGGCATACGCAGTATTTT
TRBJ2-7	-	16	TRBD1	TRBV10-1	CASSELRDRGLREQYF	TGCGCCAGCAGTGAGCTCCGGGACAGGGGATTGCGCGAGCAGTACTTC
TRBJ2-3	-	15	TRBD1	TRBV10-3	CAISEGQGMRDTQYF	TGTGCCATCAGTGAGGGACAGGGGATGAGAGATACGCAGTATTTT
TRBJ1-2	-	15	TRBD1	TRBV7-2	CASNISGQANYGYTF	TGTGCCAGCAACATATCGGGACAGGCGAACTATGGCTACACCTTC
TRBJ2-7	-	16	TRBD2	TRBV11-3	CASRLPKRGTRYEQYF	TGTGCCAGCAGACTTCCAAAGCGGGGAACAAGGTACGAGCAGTACTTC
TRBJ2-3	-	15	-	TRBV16	CASTRYGTSTDTQYF	TGTGCCAGCACCCGATATGGGACTAGCACAGATACGCAGTATTTT
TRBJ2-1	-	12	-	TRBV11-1	CASTGDTMRQFF	TGTGCCAGCACGGGGGATACAATGAGGCAGTTCTTC
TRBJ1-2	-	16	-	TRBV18	CASSPEVSGVNYGYTF	TGTGCCAGCTCACCCGAGGTTTCGGGAGTTAACTATGGCTACACCTTC
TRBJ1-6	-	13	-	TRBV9	CASSAPGGGPLHF	TGTGCCAGCAGCGCCCCCGGGGGGGGGCCCCTCCACTTT
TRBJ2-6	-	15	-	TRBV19	CASSITPSGANVLTF	TGTGCCAGTAGTATAACACCCTCTGGGGCCAACGTCCTGACTTTC
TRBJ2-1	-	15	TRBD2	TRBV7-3	CASSPGLAGADEQFF	TGTGCCAGCAGCCCCGGACTAGCGGGGGCGGATGAGCAGTTCTTC
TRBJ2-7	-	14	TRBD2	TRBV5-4	CAYEGLALSYEQYF	TGTGCCTACGAGGGACTAGCCCTCTCCTACGAGCAGTACTTC
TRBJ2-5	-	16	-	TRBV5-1	CASSSAILAGQETQYF	TGCGCCAGCAGCTCGGCTATATTGGCGGGCCAAGAGACCCAGTACTTC
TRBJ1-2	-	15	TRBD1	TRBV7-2	CASSYSQGAYYGYTF	TGTGCCAGCAGCTATAGCCAGGGGGCATACTATGGCTACACCTTC
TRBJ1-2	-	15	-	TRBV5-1	CASSLAGGKGYGYTF	TGCGCCAGCAGCTTGGCCGGGGGGAAAGGGTATGGCTACACCTTC
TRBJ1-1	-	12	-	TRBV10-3	CATRTADTEAFF	TGTGCCACCCGGACAGCCGACACTGAAGCTTTCTTT
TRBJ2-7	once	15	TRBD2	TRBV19	CASSTLGGGEYEQYF	TGTGCCAGTAGTACTTTAGGCGGGGGTGAATACGAGCAGTACTTC
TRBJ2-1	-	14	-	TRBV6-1	CASSEARDLKGQFF	TGTGCCAGCAGTGAAGCCCGGGATCTTAAGGGGCAGTTCTTC
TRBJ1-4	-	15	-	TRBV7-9	CASSQSTVIYEKLFF	TGTGCCAGCAGCCAATCGACAGTCATTTATGAAAAACTGTTTTTT
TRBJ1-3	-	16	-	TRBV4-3	CASSQDSLSSGNTIYF	TGCGCCAGCAGCCAGGACAGTTTGAGCTCTGGAAACACCATATATTTT
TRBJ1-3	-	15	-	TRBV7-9	CASSQEDSSGNTIYF	TGTGCCAGCAGCCAAGAGGACAGCTCTGGAAACACCATATATTTT
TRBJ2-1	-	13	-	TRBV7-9	CASSLDELNEQFF	TGTGCCAGCAGCTTAGATGAACTCAATGAGCAGTTCTTC